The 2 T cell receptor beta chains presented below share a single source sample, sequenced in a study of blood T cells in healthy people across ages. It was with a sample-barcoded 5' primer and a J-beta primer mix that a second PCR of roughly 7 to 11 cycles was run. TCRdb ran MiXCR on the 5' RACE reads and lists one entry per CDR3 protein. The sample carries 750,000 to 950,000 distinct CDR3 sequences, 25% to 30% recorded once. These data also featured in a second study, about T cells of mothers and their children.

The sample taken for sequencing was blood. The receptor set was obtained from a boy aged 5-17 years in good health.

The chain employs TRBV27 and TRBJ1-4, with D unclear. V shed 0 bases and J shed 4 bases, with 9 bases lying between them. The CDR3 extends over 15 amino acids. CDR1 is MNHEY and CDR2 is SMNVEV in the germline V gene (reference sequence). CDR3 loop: CASSLSYLINEKLFF. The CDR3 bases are TGTGCCAGCAGTTTATCGTATCTGATTAATGAAAAACTGTTTTTT.

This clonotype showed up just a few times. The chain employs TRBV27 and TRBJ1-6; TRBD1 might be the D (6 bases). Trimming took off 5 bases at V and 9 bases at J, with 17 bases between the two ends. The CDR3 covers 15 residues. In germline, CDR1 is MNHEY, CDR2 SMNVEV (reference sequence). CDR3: CASSLQGGISSPLHF. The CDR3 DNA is TGTGCCAGCAGTCTACAGGGCGGGATAAGTTCACCCCTCCACTTT.